This TCR beta chain derives from a study of T cell changes during pregnancy in multiple sclerosis. The CDR3 runs 15 residues. V lost 2 bases and J lost 9, with 17 bases in between. CDR1 MNHNY and CDR2 SVGAGI come from the germline V gene (reference sequence). TCRdb keeps only in-frame clones here, not all; method: immunoSEQ multiplex PCR. The sample lists about 80,000 clones, about 92% occurring once. This chain links TRBV6-6 with TRBJ1-5; D not certain. Sequenced here: peripheral blood, sampled before pregnancy. This clonotype originated in a female donor with multiple sclerosis, enrolled in a pregnancy study. CDR3 in amino acids: CASSYVRGAEAPQHF. The CDR3 DNA reads as TGTGCCAGCAGTTACGTAAGAGGCGCCGAAGCGCCCCAGCATTTT.